The T cell receptor (beta chain) under discussion was sequenced for a study of cytomegalovirus exposure and HLA in healthy donors. In the PCR, 60 Vbeta and 13 Jbeta primers were used. Data came from immunoSEQ multiplex PCR; TCRdb stores just in-frame clones and leaves some out. The table shows around 160,000 clones, with about 79% occurring only once. V lost 1 base to trimming and J lost 6 bases; unmatched junction nucleotides: 8. Germline CDR1 and CDR2: SEHNR and FQNEAQ (reference sequence). The CDR3 is 15 amino acids. The V gene is TRBV7-9, the J gene TRBJ2-7; 8 positions agree with TRBD2. Sequenced input: PBMCs. The source of this sequence is a man aged 50-60 years in good health and CMV-seropositive. The CDR3 nucleotides read TGTGCCAGCAGCTTAGGGGGACTAGGGAGGCGCGAGCAGTACGTC. Translation: CASSLGGLGRREQYV.